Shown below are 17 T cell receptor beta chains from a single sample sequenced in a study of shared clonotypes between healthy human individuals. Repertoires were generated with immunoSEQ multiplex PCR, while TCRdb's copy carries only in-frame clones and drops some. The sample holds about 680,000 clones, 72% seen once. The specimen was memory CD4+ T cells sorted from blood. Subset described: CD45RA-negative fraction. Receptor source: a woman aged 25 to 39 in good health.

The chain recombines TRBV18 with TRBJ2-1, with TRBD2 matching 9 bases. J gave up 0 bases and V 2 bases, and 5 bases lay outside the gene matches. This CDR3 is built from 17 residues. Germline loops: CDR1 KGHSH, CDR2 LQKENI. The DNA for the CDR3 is TGTGCCAGCTCACCAAGGTTTAGCGGGAGCTCCTACAATGAGCAGTTCTTC. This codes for CASSPRFSGSSYNEQFF.

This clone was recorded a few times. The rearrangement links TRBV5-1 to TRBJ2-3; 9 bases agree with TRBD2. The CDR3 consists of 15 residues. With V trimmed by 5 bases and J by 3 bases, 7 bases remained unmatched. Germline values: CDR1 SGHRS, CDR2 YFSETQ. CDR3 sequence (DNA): TGCGCCAGCAGTTTCAGTGGACTAGCGACAGATACGCAGTATTTT. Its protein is CASSFSGLATDTQYF.

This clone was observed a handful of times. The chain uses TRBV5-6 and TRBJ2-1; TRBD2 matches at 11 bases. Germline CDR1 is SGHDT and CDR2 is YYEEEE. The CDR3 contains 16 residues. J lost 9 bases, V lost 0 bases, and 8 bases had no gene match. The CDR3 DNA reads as TGTGCCAGCAGCTTGGTTTTTACTAGCGGGAGCTCTGAGCAGTTCTTC. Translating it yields CASSLVFTSGSSEQFF.

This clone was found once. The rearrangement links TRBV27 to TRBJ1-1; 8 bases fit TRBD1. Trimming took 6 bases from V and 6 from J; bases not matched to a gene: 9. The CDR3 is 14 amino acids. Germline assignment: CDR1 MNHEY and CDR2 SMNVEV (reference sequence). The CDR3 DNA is TGTGCCAGCAGCCCTGACAGGGGTCGCGCTGAAGCTTTCTTT. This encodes CASSPDRGRAEAFF.

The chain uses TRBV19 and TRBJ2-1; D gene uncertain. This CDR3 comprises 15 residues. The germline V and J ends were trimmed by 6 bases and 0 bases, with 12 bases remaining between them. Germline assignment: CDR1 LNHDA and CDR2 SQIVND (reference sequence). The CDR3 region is CASRWSGSSYNEQFF. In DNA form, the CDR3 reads TGTGCCAGTAGATGGTCCGGAAGCTCCTACAATGAGCAGTTCTTC.

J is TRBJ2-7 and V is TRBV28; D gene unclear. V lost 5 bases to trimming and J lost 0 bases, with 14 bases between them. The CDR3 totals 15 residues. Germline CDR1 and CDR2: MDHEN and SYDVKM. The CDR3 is CASSLSKIPSYEQYF. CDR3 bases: TGTGCCAGCAGTCTATCCAAAATCCCCTCCTACGAGCAGTACTTC.

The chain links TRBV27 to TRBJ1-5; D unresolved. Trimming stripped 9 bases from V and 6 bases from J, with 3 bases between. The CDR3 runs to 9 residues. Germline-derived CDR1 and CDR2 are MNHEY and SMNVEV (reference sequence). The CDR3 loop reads CARSQPQHF. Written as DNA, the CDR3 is TGTGCCAGGAGTCAGCCCCAGCATTTT.

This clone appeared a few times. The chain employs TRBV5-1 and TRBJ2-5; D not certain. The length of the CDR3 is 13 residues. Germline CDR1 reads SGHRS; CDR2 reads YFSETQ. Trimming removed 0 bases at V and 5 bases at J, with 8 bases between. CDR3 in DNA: TGCGCCAGCAGCTTGGAGAGGCGGGAGACCCAGTACTTC. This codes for CASSLERRETQYF.

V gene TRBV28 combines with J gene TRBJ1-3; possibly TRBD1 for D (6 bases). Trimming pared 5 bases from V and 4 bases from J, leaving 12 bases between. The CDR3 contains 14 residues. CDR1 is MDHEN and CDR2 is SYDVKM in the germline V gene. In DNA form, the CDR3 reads TGTGCCAGCAGTCCCCCGGACAGAGGAAACACCATATATTTT. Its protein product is CASSPPDRGNTIYF.

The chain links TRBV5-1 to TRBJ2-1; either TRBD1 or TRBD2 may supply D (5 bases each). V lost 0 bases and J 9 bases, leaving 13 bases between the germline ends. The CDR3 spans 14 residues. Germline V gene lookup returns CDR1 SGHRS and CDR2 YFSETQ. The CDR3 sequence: CASSLVVRDGEQFF. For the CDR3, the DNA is TGCGCCAGCAGCTTGGTGGTCAGGGACGGTGAGCAGTTCTTC. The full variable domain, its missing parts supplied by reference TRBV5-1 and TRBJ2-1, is KAGVTQTPRYLIKTRGQQVTLSCSPISGHRSVSWYQQTPGQGLQFLFEYFSETQRNKGNFPGRFSGRQFSNSRSEMNVSTLELGDSALYLCASSLVVRDGEQFFGPGTRLTVL.

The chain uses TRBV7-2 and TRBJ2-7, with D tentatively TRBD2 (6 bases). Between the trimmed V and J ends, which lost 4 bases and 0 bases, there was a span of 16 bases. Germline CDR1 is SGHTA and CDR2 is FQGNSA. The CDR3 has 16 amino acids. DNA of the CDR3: TGTGCCAGCAGCTCCCCAAAGTGGGAGGTCTCCTACGAGCAGTACTTC. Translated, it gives CASSSPKWEVSYEQYF. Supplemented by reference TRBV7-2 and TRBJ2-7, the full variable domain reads GAGVSQSPSNKVTEKGKDVELRCDPISGHTALYWYRQSLGQGLEFLIYFQGNSAPDKSGLPSDRFSAERTGGSVSTLTIQRTQQEDSAVYLCASSSPKWEVSYEQYFGPGTRLTVT.

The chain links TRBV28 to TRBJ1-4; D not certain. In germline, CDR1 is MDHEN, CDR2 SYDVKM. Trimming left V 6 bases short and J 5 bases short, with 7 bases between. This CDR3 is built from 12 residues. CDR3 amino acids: CASRRVNEKLFF. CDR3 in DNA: TGTGCCAGCAGAAGGGTAAATGAAAAACTGTTTTTT. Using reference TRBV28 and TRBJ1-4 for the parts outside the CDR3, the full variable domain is DVKVTQSSRYLVKRTGEKVFLECVQDMDHENMFWYRQDPGLGLRLIYFSYDVKMKEKGDIPEGYSVSREKKERFSLILESASTNQTSMYLCASRRVNEKLFFGSGTQLSVL.

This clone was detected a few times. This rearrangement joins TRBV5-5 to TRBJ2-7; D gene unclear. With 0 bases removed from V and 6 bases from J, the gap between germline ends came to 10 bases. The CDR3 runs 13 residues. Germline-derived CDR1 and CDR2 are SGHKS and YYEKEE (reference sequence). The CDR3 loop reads CASSLAPQLEQYF. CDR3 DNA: TGTGCCAGCAGCTTGGCTCCACAGCTCGAGCAGTACTTC.

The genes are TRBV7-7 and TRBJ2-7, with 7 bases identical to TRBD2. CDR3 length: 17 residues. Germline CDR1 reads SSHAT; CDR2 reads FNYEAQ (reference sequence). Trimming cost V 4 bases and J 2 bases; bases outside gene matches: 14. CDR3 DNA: TGTGCCAGCAGCTCAGGACTAGGGATGACACTCCCCTACGAGCAGTACTTC. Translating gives CASSSGLGMTLPYEQYF.

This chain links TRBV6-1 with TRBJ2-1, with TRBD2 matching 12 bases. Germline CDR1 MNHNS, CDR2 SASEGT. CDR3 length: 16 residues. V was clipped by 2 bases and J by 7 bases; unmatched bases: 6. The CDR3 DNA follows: TGTGCCAGCAGTGAACTTCCTAGCGGGGGGGAGAATGAGCAGTTCTTC. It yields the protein CASSELPSGGENEQFF.

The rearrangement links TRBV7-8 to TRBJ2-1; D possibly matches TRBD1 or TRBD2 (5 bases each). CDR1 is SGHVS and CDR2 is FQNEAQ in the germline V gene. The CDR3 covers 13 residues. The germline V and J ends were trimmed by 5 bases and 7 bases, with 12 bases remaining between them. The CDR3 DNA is TGTGCCAGCAGCGCCGGGACGACGAATGAGCAGTTCTTC. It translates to CASSAGTTNEQFF.

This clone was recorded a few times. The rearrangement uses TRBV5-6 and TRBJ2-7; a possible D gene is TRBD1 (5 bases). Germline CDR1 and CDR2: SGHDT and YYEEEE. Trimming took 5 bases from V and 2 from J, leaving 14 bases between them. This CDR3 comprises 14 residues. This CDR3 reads CASRQKDTAYEQYF. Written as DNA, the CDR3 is TGTGCCAGCAGACAAAAGGACACAGCCTACGAGCAGTACTTC.